This section outlines one T cell receptor (beta chain) sequence together with its context. These data are taken from a study of blood T cell repertoires in COVID-19. Study at large: Researchers got acute and convalescent COVID-19 samples from the United States, Italy and Spain. Sources were T cells, B-cell-depleted T cells, or PBMCs; the material itself was cDNA or gDNA.

Original analysis: Estimates of nucleated cell counts were drawn from the amplification of reference gene primers. Profiling relied on immunoSEQ multiplex PCR, and the TCRdb table lists in-frame clones only, not all of them. V and J calls and clone size are given by that table; D and trimming were obtained from the DNA. The sample carries 150,000 to 200,000 clones, about 81% recorded once. V lost 2 bases, J lost 7 bases, and 5 bases stayed unmatched. The CDR3 runs 14 residues. The germline gives CDR1 MGHRA, CDR2 YSYEKL. The rearrangement joins TRBV4-1 to TRBJ1-5, with 7 bases matching TRBD1. This TCR was sampled from a human donor in a cohort sampled during active COVID-19. The sequenced material came from peripheral blood. CDR3 in DNA: TGCGCCAGCAGCCAATTACAGGGGCAACAGCCCCAGCATTTT. It translates to CASSQLQGQQPQHF.